This T cell receptor beta chain was obtained from a study of prognosis after radiotherapy for stage I lung cancer. Study details: Enrollment began in 2018 and ended in 2019; the enrolled patients had stage I non-small cell lung cancer. A biologically effective dose of at least 100 Gy came via 3-5 SBRT fractions.

The ends were cut back, 4 bases at V and 5 bases at J, with 6 bases in the middle. Looked up from germline, CDR1 is SGHTA and CDR2 is FQGNSA. CDR3 length: 12 amino acids. The TCR beta CDR3 region was amplified from genomic DNA, with two rounds of multiplex PCR being used for the amplification. Gene-specific primers for each TRBV and TRBJ gene drove first-round PCR. TCRdb ran MiXCR on the multiplex PCR reads and lists one entry per CDR3 protein. The sample yields 50,000 or so distinct CDR3 sequences, 30% to 35% seen once. All patients were node-negative on CT and PET/CT, without prior chemotherapy, radiotherapy or other malignancies. With two time points in the design, around 6 milliliters of peripheral blood were drawn at each one. This clonotype occurred many times.

The sample consisted of PBMCs, taken before or after stereotactic body radiation therapy (not recorded which). The genes are TRBV7-2 and TRBJ1-5; D not resolved. The sequence was obtained from a donor over 45 with non-small cell lung cancer. CDR3 nucleotides: TGTGCCAGCAGCTCCAGCGATCAGCCCCAGCATTTT. Its protein is CASSSSDQPQHF.